This entry is about one T cell receptor beta chain. Patients of the Seattle cohort, enrolled during active infection, were followed longitudinally. Unmatched junction bases numbered 9, after V lost 6 bases and J lost 4 bases. The CDR3 runs to 15 residues. CDR1 and CDR2 (germline): LNHDA, SQIVND (reference sequence). Method: immunoSEQ multiplex PCR; TCRdb's copy keeps in-frame clones and lacks some. The sample contains 140,000 or so clones, roughly nine tenths of which appear only once. The sample belongs to a study of blood T cell repertoires in COVID-19. Study context: Acute-phase and convalescent COVID-19 samples originated in the United States, Italy and Spain. The cDNA or gDNA used as material had been derived from T cells, B-cell-depleted T cells, or PBMCs.

This receptor was obtained from a human donor with COVID-19, enrolled during active disease. The donor label of this sample is uncertain. The sample taken for sequencing was peripheral blood. This chain uses TRBV19 with TRBJ1-5; 7 nucleotides match TRBD1. CDR3 amino acids: CASSFQGGRNQPQHF. The DNA of the CDR3 is TGTGCCAGTAGCTTTCAGGGGGGAAGGAATCAGCCCCAGCATTTT.